The clone carrying this TCR beta chain was seen only a few times. Its antigen is unidentified. This sample was included in a study of T cells in Graves' hyperthyroidism and ophthalmopathy. The study, taken as a whole, reports: A model of 13 V-J pairs discriminated ophthalmopathy from stable hyperthyroidism. Progression to ophthalmopathy was predicted a median of approximately 6.4 months early.

Germline CDR1 SGDLS, CDR2 YYNGEE. Trimming left V 0 bases short and J 4 bases short, with 10 bases between. The CDR3 covers 14 residues. From RNA transcripts, TCR beta CDR3 regions were amplified. TCR CDR3 regions were first amplified by RT-PCR with HTBI primers. Using its own MiXCR run on the multiplex PCR reads, TCRdb lists one record per CDR3 protein. Of approximately 690,000 distinct CDR3 sequences in the sample, about 14% were seen once. Duration under 3 months, a NOSPECS grade of at least 4, and a Clinical Activity Score of at least 3 characterized the ophthalmopathy patients. Based on clinical symptoms, serum thyroxine and TRAb, thyroid ultrasound and orbital computed tomography, diagnoses were reached.

The source of this sequence is a woman aged 45 to 65 with Graves' ophthalmopathy. The sequencing sample was made of blood. The rearrangement links TRBV9 to TRBJ2-5; a possible D gene is TRBD1 (6 bases). The CDR3 here is CASSVEQGIETQYF. The CDR3, as DNA: TGTGCCAGCAGCGTAGAACAGGGTATAGAGACCCAGTACTTC.